This TCR beta chain came from a study of blood T cell repertoires in COVID-19. The V gene's germline CDR1 is MDHEN and CDR2 SYDVKM. The length of the CDR3 is 19 residues. Trimming took 4 bases from V and 2 from J, leaving 24 bases between them. The repertoire was sequenced with immunoSEQ multiplex PCR; TCRdb's copy has only in-frame clones and lacks some. This sample yields roughly 170,000 clones, of which more than 75% are seen a single time; roughly 5% belongs to the top ten. The source of this sequence is a woman between 45 and 65 years old with COVID-19, enrolled during active disease. The chain combines TRBV28 with TRBJ1-3; tentatively, D is TRBD1 (5 bases). The sequencing sample was made of peripheral blood. CDR3 protein: CASSSPLRGTGGPGNTIYF. In DNA form, the CDR3 reads TGTGCCAGCAGTTCCCCCCTGCGGGGCACCGGAGGTCCTGGAAACACCATATATTTT.